This paragraph covers one T cell receptor beta chain sequence. What it binds is unknown. The primer mix had 60 Vbeta and 13 Jbeta primers. The repertoire was sequenced with immunoSEQ multiplex PCR; TCRdb's copy has only in-frame clones and lacks some. This sample has about 130,000 clones; more than 60% occur once, and the top ten carry roughly 1.5%. This entry belongs to a study of cytomegalovirus exposure and HLA in healthy donors. Notes on the study in general: As a later analysis showed, a missense DCLRE1C variant was linked to trimming of TCR beta V- and J-genes.

Germline V gives CDR1 SEHNR, CDR2 FQNEAQ (reference sequence). J gave up 2 bases and V 3 bases, and 1 base lay outside the gene matches. This CDR3 has 15 residues. This clonotype was sampled from a woman aged 18-29 years in good health and CMV-seronegative. Sequencing input: PBMCs. This chain uses TRBV7-9 with TRBJ2-3; TRBD2 matches at 11 bases. The CDR3 DNA reads TGTGCCAGCAGCTTGACTAGCGGGAACACAGATACGCAGTATTTT. Protein product: CASSLTSGNTDTQYF.